The 25 T cell receptor beta chains below were found in one sample sequenced in a study of blood T cells in healthy people across ages. PCR was performed a second time for roughly 6 to 12 cycles using a sample-barcoded 5' primer and a J-beta primer mix. MiXCR, applied by TCRdb to the 5' RACE reads, yields one record per CDR3 protein. Here the sample spans fewer than 700,000 distinct CDR3 sequences, 40% to 45% being singletons. The sample consisted of blood. The receptors were gathered from a man older than 75 in good health.

To note about this clonotype: A much larger clone differs by one base, so this may be a read error. This chain connects TRBV7-2 to TRBJ2-1; TRBD2 aligns across 13 bases. This CDR3 contains 19 residues. Losses at the gene ends were 5 bases for V and 1 base for J; bases not matched to a gene: 11. Per the germline V gene, CDR1 is SGHTA and CDR2 is FQGNSA. The DNA for the CDR3 is TGTGCCAGCAGCACCCCCGAGACTAGCGGGGGGTTATCCTACAATGAGCAGTTCTTC. Its translation: CASSTPETSGGLSYNEQFF.

Many counts were recorded for this clonotype. V and J are TRBV6-6 and TRBJ1-2, with 9 bases fitting TRBD1. CDR1 is MNHNY, CDR2 SVGAGI, per germline (reference sequence). The CDR3 has 16 amino acids. Trimming cost V 6 bases and J 8 bases; bases outside gene matches: 16. CDR3 nucleotide sequence: TGTGCCAGCAGCCGCCCGGACAGGGGAGGAGATTACGGCTACACCTTC. This encodes CASSRPDRGGDYGYTF.

The V call is TRBV28, the J call TRBJ2-1, with 7 bases fitting TRBD2. Looked up from germline, CDR1 is MDHEN and CDR2 is SYDVKM. V trimming: 5 bases; J trimming: 5 bases; junction bases outside the gene matches: 9. The CDR3 runs to 15 residues. CDR3 in amino acids: CASSTGLVVNNEQFF. The CDR3 bases are TGTGCCAGCAGTACCGGACTAGTGGTGAACAATGAGCAGTTCTTC. Drawing the rest from reference TRBV28 and TRBJ2-1, the complete variable domain is DVKVTQSSRYLVKRTGEKVFLECVQDMDHENMFWYRQDPGLGLRLIYFSYDVKMKEKGDIPEGYSVSREKKERFSLILESASTNQTSMYLCASSTGLVVNNEQFFGPGTRLTVL.

The chain links TRBV4-2 to TRBJ1-1; 11 nucleotides agree with TRBD1. In germline, CDR1 is LGHNA, CDR2 YNFKEQ. The trim removed 6 bases at V and 3 bases at J, leaving 6 bases unmatched. The length of the CDR3 is 15 residues. The CDR3 reads CASSRTGGLDTEAFF. Here the CDR3 DNA reads TGTGCCAGCAGTCGGACAGGGGGCTTAGACACTGAAGCTTTCTTT.

The DNA for the CDR3 is TGCAGTGCTAGATACGACACACTTAGCTCCTATAATTCACCCCTCCACTTT. Residues: CSARYDTLSSYNSPLHF. V gene TRBV20-1 combines with J gene TRBJ1-6; D is unresolved. Per germline, CDR1 DFQATT and CDR2 SNEGSKA (reference sequence). The ends were cut back, 2 bases at V and 0 bases at J, with 14 bases in the middle. The CDR3 runs to 17 residues.

The table lists this clonotype with a few counts. Mismatch with germline at one junction end may stem from a read error. This chain connects TRBV5-1 to TRBJ2-3; D remains ambiguous. Per germline, CDR1 SGHRS and CDR2 YFSETQ. The CDR3 has 15 residues. The CDR3 here is CASSLVGRSTDTQYF. As DNA, the CDR3 is TGTGCCAGCAGCTTAGTAGGCCGGTCCACAGATACGCAGTATTTT.

The J gene is TRBJ2-7, the V gene TRBV20-1, with TRBD2 matching 13 bases. Per the germline V gene, CDR1 is DFQATT and CDR2 is SNEGSKA (reference sequence). Trimming took 3 bases from V and 2 from J; bases not matched to a gene: 4. This CDR3 spans 15 amino acids. CDR3 coding DNA: TGCAGTGCTAGGGGGGGGACTAGCGGGACCTACGAGCAGTACTTC. It specifies CSARGGTSGTYEQYF.

This chain uses TRBV25-1 with TRBJ1-2; weak D call: TRBD1 (6 bases). V was trimmed by 6 bases and J by 7 bases, leaving 18 bases between them. From germline, CDR1 is MGHDK and CDR2 SYGVNS. This CDR3 comprises 14 residues. The CDR3 is CASSQLGGSGGYTF. CDR3 DNA: TGTGCCAGCAGCCAATTAGGGGGGTCAGGTGGCTACACCTTC.

The V gene is TRBV20-1, the J gene TRBJ2-5, with 9 nucleotides matching TRBD1. V lost 6 bases to trimming and J lost 5 bases; unmatched junction nucleotides: 19. The CDR3 is made up of 17 amino acids. Germline values: CDR1 DFQATT, CDR2 SNEGSKA (reference sequence). CDR3 nucleotides: TGCAGTGCAAACCCCCGGGACAGGGAGAGCGGTTGGGAGACCCAGTACTTC. This codes for CSANPRDRESGWETQYF.

Notes on this clonotype: One end of the junction varies from germline; a read error may be responsible. V gene TRBV6-5 combines with J gene TRBJ2-5; maybe TRBD1 (5 bases). CDR3 length equals 13 residues. CDR1 is MNHEY, CDR2 SVGAGI, per germline. The CDR3 sequence: CACSGRVQETQYF. The CDR3 nucleotides read TGTGCCTGCAGTGGCAGGGTTCAAGAGACCCAGTACTTC.

This chain links TRBV14 with TRBJ2-1; D perhaps matches TRBD1 (5 bases). V was pared by 1 base and J by 8 bases, with 6 bases between. Germline V gene data show CDR1 as SGHDN and CDR2 as FVKESK. CDR3 size: 12 residues. In DNA, the CDR3 is TGTGCCAGCAGCCAAGCAGGGTATGAGCAGTTCTTC. Protein: CASSQAGYEQFF.

This clonotype came up once. The chain couples TRBV27 to TRBJ2-3, with D unresolved. V dropped 7 bases and J dropped 2 bases, with 10 bases sitting between them. Germline lookup yields CDR1 MNHEY and CDR2 SMNVEV (reference sequence). The CDR3 sequence is 13 residues long. The CDR3 DNA reads TGTGCCAGCAAGCAATTTAACACAGATACGCAGTATTTT. Translated: CASKQFNTDTQYF.

This clonotype was counted a few times. The V call is TRBV11-2, the J call TRBJ2-5; 10 nucleotides align to TRBD2. The junction had 7 bases not matched to a gene; V was cut back by 5 bases and J by 4 bases. CDR1 and CDR2 from the germline V gene are SGHAT and FQNNGV. This CDR3 region has 15 residues. The CDR3 sequence is CASSGDLAGAETQYF. DNA for the CDR3: TGTGCCAGCAGCGGGGATCTAGCGGGGGCAGAGACCCAGTACTTC.

The chain uses TRBV7-2 and TRBJ1-6, with a tentative D call TRBD1 (6 bases). Germline CDR1 SGHTA, CDR2 FQGNSA. V was trimmed by 1 base and J by 9 bases, leaving 10 bases between them. The CDR3 loop spans 14 amino acids. CDR3 sequence reads: CASSLESTGSPLHF. The CDR3 region has the DNA TGTGCCAGCAGCTTAGAGTCGACAGGTTCACCCCTCCACTTT.

In this sample, this clonotype turned up many times. J is TRBJ2-6 and V is TRBV10-1; the match to TRBD1 covers 9 bases. After removal of 10 bases from V and 1 base from J, the junction contained 14 bases not matched to a gene. The CDR3 is made up of 18 amino acids. Germline-derived CDR1 and CDR2 are WNHNN and SYGVQD (reference sequence). For the CDR3, the DNA is TGCGCCAAAGGGCCGGACAGGGGCCCGCAGTCTGGGGCCAACGTCCTGACTTTC. This gives the protein CAKGPDRGPQSGANVLTF.

Remarks on this clonotype: The junction departs from the called germline gene at one end, perhaps through a read error. DNA for the CDR3: TGTGCCTGCAGACAGGTGAATGAGCAGTTCTTC. Its protein is CACRQVNEQFF. This chain joins TRBV28 and TRBJ2-1; weak D call: TRBD1 (6 bases). CDR1 MDHEN and CDR2 SYDVKM come from the germline V gene. This CDR3 is built from 11 residues.

This chain links TRBV5-1 with TRBJ1-4; the D is unclear. The length of the CDR3 is 13 residues. V was pared by 7 bases and J by 8 bases, with 15 bases between. Germline-derived CDR1 and CDR2 are SGHRS and YFSETQ. Here the CDR3 DNA reads TGCGCCAGCTCCCGGAAAGGAGAGGAAAAACTGTTTTTT. This codes for CASSRKGEEKLFF. Combining the CDR3 with reference TRBV5-1 and TRBJ1-4 gives the whole variable domain KAGVTQTPRYLIKTRGQQVTLSCSPISGHRSVSWYQQTPGQGLQFLFEYFSETQRNKGNFPGRFSGRQFSNSRSEMNVSTLELGDSALYLCASSRKGEEKLFFGSGTQLSVL.

V usage is TRBV9 and J usage is TRBJ2-1; D remains ambiguous. V was clipped by 0 bases and J by 4 bases, with 8 bases between them. Germline CDR1 and CDR2: SGDLS and YYNGEE. The CDR3 spans 14 residues. The CDR3 protein is CASSVGVAYNEQFF. For the CDR3, the DNA is TGTGCCAGCAGCGTAGGGGTGGCGTACAATGAGCAGTTCTTC.

This clonotype was detected a few times. This chain joins TRBV20-1 and TRBJ2-6; the D gene is possibly TRBD1 (6 bases). The germline V gene encodes CDR1 DFQATT and CDR2 SNEGSKA (reference sequence). Trimming removed 6 bases from V and 2 bases from J, with 23 bases in between. The CDR3 extends over 18 amino acids. The CDR3 region is CSATQPTGYRAGANVLTF. In DNA, the CDR3 is TGCAGTGCGACCCAGCCTACAGGGTATCGAGCTGGGGCCAACGTCCTGACTTTC.

This sequence joins TRBV30 and TRBJ1-4, with 8 bases aligning to TRBD1. There are 14 residues in the CDR3. CDR1 is GTSNPN, CDR2 SVGIG, per germline (reference sequence). The V segment lost 2 bases and the J segment 12 bases; nucleotides outside the gene matches: 11. The DNA of the CDR3 is TGTGCCTGGAGTCCTGGACAGGGCCTTGGGCAACTGTTTTTT. As protein: CAWSPGQGLGQLFF.

This chain joins TRBV24-1 and TRBJ2-7; D is ambiguous. This CDR3 has 10 amino acids. V was shortened by 7 bases and J by 7 bases, with 7 bases between the two germline ends. From germline, CDR1 is KGHDR and CDR2 SFDVKD. The CDR3 DNA sequence: TGTGCCACCAGACTAAGGGAGCAGTACTTC. Translated, it gives CATRLREQYF.

This clonotype was counted a few times. This chain connects TRBV20-1 to TRBJ2-4; D might be TRBD1 (6 bases). V lost 1 base and J 9 bases, leaving 10 bases between the germline ends. Germline CDR1 reads DFQATT; CDR2 reads SNEGSKA (reference sequence). The CDR3 contains 12 residues. The chain's CDR3 is CSARVTGFIQYF. CDR3 nucleotide sequence: TGCAGTGCTAGAGTTACAGGGTTCATTCAGTACTTC.

This clonotype was counted ten times or more. The gene calls are TRBV10-3 and TRBJ2-7, with 7 bases aligning to TRBD1. Germline CDR1 ENHRY, CDR2 SYGVKD. This CDR3 has 15 residues. V dropped 2 bases and J dropped 4; count of bases not matched to a gene: 8. CDR3 in amino acids: CAISEIEGARYEQYF. The CDR3 DNA follows: TGTGCCATCAGTGAGATTGAGGGGGCAAGGTACGAGCAGTACTTC.

The V gene is TRBV20-1, the J gene TRBJ2-5, with D tentatively TRBD1 (6 bases). The DNA end lines up better with TRBJ2-7; the J call may be wrong. The CDR3 is made up of 16 amino acids. Germline assignment: CDR1 DFQATT and CDR2 SNEGSKA (reference sequence). CDR3 in DNA: TGCAGTGCTAGAGATCTGAGGCAGGGGATGACAGGCGAGCAGTACTTC. Translating gives CSARDLRQGMTGEQYF.

The V and J genes are TRBV15 and TRBJ1-2; 7 bases agree with TRBD1. This CDR3 spans 14 amino acids. Germline CDR1 is LNHNV and CDR2 is YYDKDF (reference sequence). V was clipped by 0 bases and J by 6 bases; unmatched bases: 4. CDR3 loop: CATSRDRTGHGYTF. The CDR3 nucleotides read TGTGCCACCAGCAGAGATAGGACAGGCCATGGCTACACCTTC.